This T cell receptor (beta chain) stems from a study of T cells in Graves' hyperthyroidism and ophthalmopathy. Researchers amplified the TCR beta CDR3 regions from RNA transcripts. RT-PCR in the first round (using the HTBI primer set) targeted the TCR CDR3. MiXCR was run by TCRdb on the multiplex PCR reads, yielding one entry per CDR3 protein. The sample holds roughly 500,000 distinct CDR3 sequences, more than 15% seen once. The V gene's germline CDR1 is KGHDR and CDR2 SFDVKD. V was cut by 4 bases and J by 4 bases, with 18 bases left in between. This CDR3 region has 16 residues. The sample comprised blood. The receptor comes from a woman aged 25 to 39 with Graves' ophthalmopathy. This chain connects TRBV24-1 to TRBJ1-2; the D gene is possibly TRBD1 (5 bases). Here the CDR3 reads CATSDAMTVEGYGYTF. As DNA, the CDR3 is TGTGCCACCAGTGACGCAATGACAGTCGAGGGCTATGGCTACACCTTC.